Following are 11 T cell receptor beta chains from one sample sequenced in a study of shared clonotypes between healthy human individuals. Libraries were prepared by immunoSEQ multiplex PCR; TCRdb keeps only in-frame clonotypes and omits some of them. The table has about half a million clones, about 85% seen once. The sample comprised PBMCs. These receptors were obtained from a woman between 40 and 55 years old in good health. Some clones in this sample may be carry-over from other donors' samples.

V is TRBV19 and J is TRBJ2-3; 9 positions agree with TRBD1. The CDR3 spans 16 residues. The V gene's germline CDR1 is LNHDA and CDR2 SQIVND (reference sequence). Germline trimming cut 0 bases from V and 5 bases from J; bases unmatched to any gene: 6. The CDR3 sequence: CASSIDRQGGKDTQYF. CDR3 nucleotide sequence: TGTGCCAGTAGTATAGATCGACAGGGGGGGAAAGATACGCAGTATTTT.

The CDR3 spells CSVLLVGEQYF. Here the CDR3 DNA reads TGCAGCGTTCTACTAGTCGGTGAGCAGTACTTC. V gene TRBV29-1 combines with J gene TRBJ2-7, with TRBD2 as a possible D gene (5 bases). Germline-derived CDR1 and CDR2 are SQVTM and ANQGSEA. The CDR3 has 11 residues. The V gene lost 5 bases and the J gene lost 7 bases, with 12 bases spanning the gap.

Remarks on this clone: This sequence may be a read error, since a much larger clone differs from it by one base. Other DNA sequences in the same sample also yield this CDR3. J is TRBJ1-2 and V is TRBV7-2; possible D gene TRBD1, 5 bases. In germline, CDR1 is SGHTA, CDR2 FQGNSA. Trimming stripped 5 bases from V and 7 bases from J, with 11 bases between. There are 12 residues in the CDR3. The CDR3 coding sequence is TGTGCCAGCAGCCGGGACGTCGCTGGCTACACCTTC. Translated: CASSRDVAGYTF.

The chain has TRBV11-1 and TRBJ2-2; TRBD2 matches at 9 bases. Germline loops: CDR1 SGHAT, CDR2 FQDESV (reference sequence). The J segment lost 4 bases and the V segment lost 4 bases, leaving 1 base of the junction unmatched. This CDR3 is 14 amino acids long. The CDR3 DNA sequence: TGTGCCAGCAGCTCGGGACTAGCCACCGGGGAGCTGTTTTTT. This encodes CASSSGLATGELFF.

The rearrangement links TRBV4-2 to TRBJ2-1; tentatively, D is TRBD2 (5 bases). Germline V CDR1 and CDR2: LGHNA, YNFKEQ. The CDR3 loop spans 15 amino acids. V lost 4 bases and J lost 3, with 13 bases in between. CDR3 DNA sequence: TGTGCCAGCAGCCCCACTAGTGAAAGCTACAATGAGCAGTTCTTC. It yields the protein CASSPTSESYNEQFF.

The count of this clone is one. The gene calls are TRBV19 and TRBJ2-3; a weak D match, TRBD2 (6 bases). Trimming took off 4 bases at V and 4 bases at J, with 18 bases between the two ends. Germline V lookup: CDR1 LNHDA, CDR2 SQIVND (reference sequence). CDR3 length equals 16 residues. The CDR3 region has the DNA TGTGCCAGTAGTAGCCGGGACTGGACAAACGCAGATACGCAGTATTTT. Amino acids: CASSSRDWTNADTQYF.

This clone was found once. The chain recombines TRBV29-1 with TRBJ2-1; 10 bases agree with TRBD1. Trimming cost V 7 bases and J 9 bases; bases outside gene matches: 9. Looked up from germline, CDR1 is SQVTM and CDR2 is ANQGSEA. The CDR3 loop spans 13 amino acids. The DNA of the CDR3 is TGCAGCGCAGCCCCGGGACAGGGGAGTGAGCAGTTCTTC. Protein sequence: CSAAPGQGSEQFF.

This sequence joins TRBV27 and TRBJ2-1; 8 bases align to TRBD1. After removal of 4 bases from V and 2 bases from J, the junction contained 1 base not matched to a gene. CDR3 size: 14 residues. CDR1 is MNHEY, CDR2 SMNVEV, per germline (reference sequence). The CDR3 sequence is CASSSGQAYNEQFF. Here the CDR3 DNA reads TGTGCCAGCAGTTCGGGACAGGCCTACAATGAGCAGTTCTTC.

J is TRBJ1-3 and V is TRBV5-4; perhaps TRBD1 as D (6 bases). The CDR3 totals 14 residues. Germline CDR1 SGHNT, CDR2 YYREEE (reference sequence). V was cut by 0 bases and J by 5 bases, with 9 bases left in between. CDR3 DNA sequence: TGTGCCAGCAGCTTGGACCAGGGGAGAAACACCATATATTTT. This codes for CASSLDQGRNTIYF.

The V gene is TRBV7-9, the J gene TRBJ2-5; 7 bases fit TRBD1. This CDR3 has 17 amino acids. Looked up from germline, CDR1 is SEHNR and CDR2 is FQNEAQ (reference sequence). V was pared by 5 bases and J by 7 bases, with 19 bases of the junction left unmatched. The CDR3 sequence: CASSPGLGTDPYRTQYF. The CDR3 nucleotides are TGTGCCAGCAGCCCTGGGTTGGGGACAGACCCATATCGGACCCAGTACTTC. Full variable domain (outside the CDR3, taken from reference TRBV7-9 and TRBJ2-5): DTGVSQNPRHKITKRGQNVTFRCDPISEHNRLYWYRQTLGQGPEFLTYFQNEAQLEKSRLLSDRFSAERPKGSFSTLEIQRTEQGDSAMYLCASSPGLGTDPYRTQYFGPGTRLLVL.

The CDR3 loop is CASSLWVSGSSYEQYF. The CDR3 region has the DNA TGTGCCAGCAGTTTATGGGTTAGCGGGAGCTCCTACGAGCAGTACTTC. J is TRBJ2-7 and V is TRBV28, with 9 bases aligning to TRBD2. CDR3 length: 16 residues. Germline V CDR1 and CDR2: MDHEN, SYDVKM. Trimming cost V 0 bases and J 0 bases; bases outside gene matches: 3.